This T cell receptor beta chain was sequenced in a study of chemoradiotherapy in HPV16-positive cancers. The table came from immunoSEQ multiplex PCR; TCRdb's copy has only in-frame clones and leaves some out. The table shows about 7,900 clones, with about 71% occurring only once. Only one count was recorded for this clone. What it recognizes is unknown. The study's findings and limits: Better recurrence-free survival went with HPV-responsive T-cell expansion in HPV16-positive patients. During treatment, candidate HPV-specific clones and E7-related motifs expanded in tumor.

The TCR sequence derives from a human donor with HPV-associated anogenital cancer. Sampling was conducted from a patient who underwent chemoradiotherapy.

The CDR3 region has the DNA TGTGCCAGCAGCCAAGCCGGGACAGGGGCGAACACCGGGGAGCTGTTTTTT. It is translated as CASSQAGTGANTGELFF. The chain links TRBV4-2 to TRBJ2-2; 10 bases are shared with TRBD1. Looked up from germline, CDR1 is LGHNA and CDR2 is YNFKEQ. The length of the CDR3 is 17 residues. With V trimmed by 1 base and J by 0 bases, 2 bases remained unmatched.